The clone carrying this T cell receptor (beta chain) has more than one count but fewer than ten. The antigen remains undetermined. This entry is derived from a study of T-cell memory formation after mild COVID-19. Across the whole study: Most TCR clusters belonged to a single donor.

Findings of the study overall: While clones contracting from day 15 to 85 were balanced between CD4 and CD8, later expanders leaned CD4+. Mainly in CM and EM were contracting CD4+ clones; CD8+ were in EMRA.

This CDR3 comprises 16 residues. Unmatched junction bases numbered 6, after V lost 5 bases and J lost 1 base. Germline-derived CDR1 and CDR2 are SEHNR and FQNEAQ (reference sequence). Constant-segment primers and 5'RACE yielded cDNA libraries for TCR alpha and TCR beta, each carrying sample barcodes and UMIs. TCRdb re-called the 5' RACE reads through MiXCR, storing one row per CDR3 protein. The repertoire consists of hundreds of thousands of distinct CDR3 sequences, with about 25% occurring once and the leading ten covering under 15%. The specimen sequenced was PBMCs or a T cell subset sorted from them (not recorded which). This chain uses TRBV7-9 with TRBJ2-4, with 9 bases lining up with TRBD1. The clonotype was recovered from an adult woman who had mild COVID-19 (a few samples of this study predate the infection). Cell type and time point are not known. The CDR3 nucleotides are TGTGCCAGCAGCAACAGGGGGCCCTCGGCCAAAAACATTCAGTACTTC. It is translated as CASSNRGPSAKNIQYF.